This T cell receptor (beta chain) is from a study of shared T cell receptors in the human thymus (dated by TCRdb to the early 2020s). Study-wide context: The study examined how self-reactive, shared T-cell receptor alpha chains are generated in the human thymus.

The CDR3 starts with the cysteine, ends with the phenylalanine, and has 18 residues. Only CDR3 DNA is held: 54 bases, read in frame from base 1. CDR1 and CDR2 are drawn from the germline V gene: LGHNA, YNFKEQ. Here V drops 1 base and J drops 5 bases, and the junction holds 14 bases not matched to any gene. This clone occurred once. Its antigen remains unidentified. Within one base of it there is no much larger clone, and no base qualities were kept. To prepare the library, the immunoSEQ multiplex PCR assay was applied. In its TCRdb copy, this immuneACCESS table keeps in-frame sequences only and misses some clones. Where compared with another copy, unresolved V genes explain less than half of these, and the others have no known cause. The sample profile shows about 660,000 clones; around 87% of them were found once. About 0.0094% of the sample lies in the top ten. This sample was also put to use in a study of human thymus T cells. The second paper states: Donors were immunologically healthy infants undergoing open corrective cardiac surgery for congenital heart defects in Finland. Thymus tissue was obtained as surgical resects removed during corrective cardiac surgery. V and J gene segment usage appeared biased in both thymic and peripheral blood repertoires. The related research reported highly overlapping thymic TCR repertoires among unrelated individuals. The study described the TCR alpha and beta repertoires in eight or nine infant thymus samples and a few matching peripheral blood samples. Donor ages ranged from about 6 to 244 days, and the cohort comprised over 5 male and two female infants. Thymocytes were released mechanically from tissue and stored at -70 °C as pellets of about 9.5-32 million cells. Genomic DNA was extracted from frozen cell pellets with a QIAsymphony instrument. Using the immunoSEQ multiplex PCR assay, the TCRB and TCRAD loci were amplified from a standardized quantity of quality-controlled genomic DNA. The amplicons covered the V(D)J region and were long enough to include the CDR3 and to identify the V and J genes. Amplicon sequencing was performed on an Illumina platform through the commercial immunoSEQ service. Corrections for primer bias and sequencing errors followed previously described methods, while TCRAD and TCRB definitions were based on the IMGT database. immunoSEQ Analyzer 3.0 and VDJTools were used for repertoire analysis, which covered basic statistics, V/J segment usage, diversity estimates, rarefaction and pairwise overlap. Chao1, ChaoE, Efron-Thisted, Shannon and inverse Simpson indices were used to estimate diversity, which was also estimated on datasets down-sampled to the smallest sample. Repertoire overlap was determined by strict matching of CDR3 nucleotide sequence, V gene and J gene, and Jaccard-based multidimensional scaling clustering was applied. Thymus samples yielded on average approximately 840,000 unique TCRB clonotypes, compared with 75,000 to 100,000 from blood samples.

The rearranged chain carries TRBV4-2 and TRBJ2-1, and TRBD2 matches 7 of the central bases. The sample consisted of thymocytes. This receptor was obtained from a boy in the first two years of life with a congenital heart defect. Donor details come from another sample of the same person, matched by shared clones. The nucleotides read TGTGCCAGCAGCCAAGCCCAAGCGGGACCGCGGGGGAACAATGAGCAGTTCTTC. Its protein reads: CASSQAQAGPRGNNEQFF.